What follows describes a single T cell receptor beta chain. What it binds is unknown. The germline gene is not matched at one end of the junction; a read error may be the cause. This entry comes from a study of shared clonotypes between healthy human individuals. CD8 cells regarded as naive lacked CD45RO, were positively chosen for CCR7, and omitted terminally differentiated effector memory CD45RA+ cells. Study-level findings and limits: Clonotypes shared by all four donors outscored non-shared clonotypes in generation probability.

The authors ran the assay at deep level. The method was immunoSEQ multiplex PCR; TCRdb's version includes in-frame clones alone and lacks a portion of them. The repertoire holds some 800,000 clones, with over 90% as singletons. This CDR3 region has 16 residues. Germline CDR1 SGHTA, CDR2 FQGNSA. The gene calls are TRBV7-2 and TRBJ2-1; no definite D call. The sequence was obtained from a young man in good health. Sequenced sample: naive CD8+ T cells sorted from blood. CDR3 protein: CASSQSPLGSLNEQFF. CDR3 nucleotide sequence: TGCGCCAGCAGCCAATCCCCCCTCGGATCCCTCAATGAGCAGTTCTTC.